The 24 T cell receptor beta chains listed next were all sequenced from one sample in a study of shared clonotypes between healthy human individuals. The repertoire was sequenced with immunoSEQ multiplex PCR; TCRdb's copy has only in-frame clones and lacks some. There are about 1 million clones in the sample; about 70% occur only once, and nearly 1.5% lies in the top ten. The sample consisted of memory CD4+ T cells sorted from blood. Documented subset: CD45RA-negative fraction. The receptors were gathered from a man younger than 35 in good health.

The rearrangement links TRBV7-9 to TRBJ1-2; 7 bases line up with TRBD1. Losses at the gene ends were 0 bases for V and 6 bases for J; bases not matched to a gene: 7. This CDR3 spans 15 amino acids. The germline V gene encodes CDR1 SEHNR and CDR2 FQNEAQ (reference sequence). The CDR3 DNA is TGTGCCAGCAGCTTAGCGTTAAAACAGGGGAATGGCTACACCTTC. As protein: CASSLALKQGNGYTF.

The chain is built from TRBV7-6 and TRBJ2-1, with 7 bases matching TRBD2. The length of the CDR3 is 16 residues. With V trimmed by 2 bases and J by 2 bases, 6 bases remained unmatched. Germline-derived CDR1 and CDR2 are SGHVS and FNYEAQ. CDR3 DNA: TGTGCCAGCAGCTTACGCGGGGGTTTGCCCTACAATGAGCAGTTCTTC. It yields the protein CASSLRGGLPYNEQFF.

The V and J genes are TRBV5-1 and TRBJ2-1, with a weak D call TRBD2 (5 bases). Germline values: CDR1 SGHRS, CDR2 YFSETQ. The CDR3 runs 15 residues. The ends were cut back, 0 bases at V and 7 bases at J, with 14 bases in the middle. CDR3: CASSLGALAGNEQFF. CDR3 DNA: TGCGCCAGCAGCTTGGGTGCCCTAGCCGGTAATGAGCAGTTCTTC.

The sample holds one count of this clone. This chain connects TRBV2 to TRBJ2-1; no definite D call. Trimming removed 3 bases at V and 1 base at J, with 7 bases between. This CDR3 has 14 residues. Germline CDR1 and CDR2: SNHLY and FYNNEI. CDR3 loop: CASSDRVSYNEQFF. In nucleotides, the CDR3 is TGTGCCAGCAGTGATCGGGTTTCCTACAATGAGCAGTTCTTC.

This clone was observed a few times. The chain uses TRBV15 and TRBJ2-3, with D perhaps TRBD1 (5 bases). Germline loops: CDR1 LNHNV, CDR2 YYDKDF (reference sequence). Trimming took off 0 bases at V and 3 bases at J, with 16 bases between the two ends. The CDR3 consists of 17 residues. In nucleotides, the CDR3 is TGTGCCACCAGCAGAGATCGCAGGGCCATGGGGACAGATACGCAGTATTTT. This encodes CATSRDRRAMGTDTQYF.

DNA of the CDR3: TGCAGCGTTGAAAGACAGGGGGCTAAGACCCAGTACTTC. It specifies CSVERQGAKTQYF. The V and J genes are TRBV29-1 and TRBJ2-5, with 10 bases that match TRBD1. Germline V gene lookup returns CDR1 SQVTM and CDR2 ANQGSEA. V dropped 2 bases and J dropped 6; count of bases not matched to a gene: 3. This CDR3 is 13 amino acids long.

The chain has TRBV9 and TRBJ1-3; D gene unclear. Trimming cost V 0 bases and J 4 bases, with 8 bases left between them. Per the germline V gene, CDR1 is SGDLS and CDR2 is YYNGEE. The CDR3 contains 14 residues. This chain's CDR3 is CASSVDTVGNTIYF. The DNA for the CDR3 is TGTGCCAGCAGCGTAGATACAGTCGGAAACACCATATATTTT.

J is TRBJ1-6 and V is TRBV5-6, with a possible D match to TRBD1 (5 bases). Germline V CDR1 and CDR2: SGHDT, YYEEEE. V gave up 1 base and J gave up 8 bases, with 16 bases separating them. This CDR3 region has 16 residues. CDR3: CASSLYTGDLHSPLHF. The CDR3 DNA reads as TGTGCCAGCAGCTTGTATACAGGTGACCTTCATTCACCCCTCCACTTT.

This clone was recorded only once. The rearrangement uses TRBV5-4 and TRBJ1-2, with D unresolved. The CDR3 extends over 14 amino acids. V shed 0 bases and J shed 4 bases, with 10 bases lying between them. Germline-derived CDR1 and CDR2 are SGHNT and YYREEE (reference sequence). For the CDR3, the DNA is TGTGCCAGCAGCTTGGCTGGGCCAGTCTATGGCTACACCTTC. Its protein is CASSLAGPVYGYTF.

About this clone: The same CDR3 arises from other DNA sequences in this sample as well. V and J are TRBV5-1 and TRBJ2-2, with TRBD1 matching 8 bases. Trimming cost V 0 bases and J 3 bases; bases outside gene matches: 1. The CDR3 is 15 residues long. Germline CDR1 reads SGHRS; CDR2 reads YFSETQ. CDR3 nucleotide sequence: TGCGCCAGCAGCTTGGGACAGGGGTACACCGGGGAGCTGTTTTTT. This codes for CASSLGQGYTGELFF.

With regard to this clone: This may arise from a read error, as a much more abundant clone is one base away. This chain links TRBV30 with TRBJ1-5; D possibly corresponds to TRBD1 (5 bases). The CDR3 extends over 16 amino acids. The V gene lost 4 bases and the J gene lost 0 bases, with 16 bases spanning the gap. Germline CDR1 and CDR2: GTSNPN and SVGIG (reference sequence). CDR3 sequence reads: CAWNVGTGYSNQPQHF. DNA for the CDR3: TGTGCCTGGAATGTAGGGACCGGTTATAGCAATCAGCCCCAGCATTTT. Looking up the rest from reference TRBV30 and TRBJ1-5 gives the full variable domain: SQTIHQWPATLVQPVGSPLSLECTVEGTSNPNLYWYRQAAGRGLQLLFYSVGIGQISSEVPQNLSASRPQDRQFILSSKKLLLSDSGFYLCAWNVGTGYSNQPQHFGDGTRLSIL.

The J gene is TRBJ1-6, the V gene TRBV6-1; 8 bases fit TRBD1. V lost 2 bases to trimming and J lost 9 bases; unmatched junction nucleotides: 9. Germline loops: CDR1 MNHNS, CDR2 SASEGT. The CDR3 runs 16 residues. Here the CDR3 DNA reads TGTGCCAGCAGTGAACAGGGGGCGGCTCCCTCTTCACCCCTCCACTTT. Translating gives CASSEQGAAPSSPLHF.

Remarks on this clone: A much larger clone differs by one base, so this may be a read error. Other DNA sequences in this specimen translate into the identical CDR3. The J gene is TRBJ2-6, the V gene TRBV19; D is perhaps TRBD1 or TRBD2 (5 bases each). The CDR3 has 15 residues. The germline V gene has CDR1 LNHDA and CDR2 SQIVND (reference sequence). V dropped 1 base and J dropped 2 bases, with 6 bases sitting between them. The CDR3, as DNA: TGTGCCAGTAGTATAGGAGGGGCTGGGGCCAACGTCCTGACTTTC. Amino acid sequence: CASSIGGAGANVLTF.

In its sample, this clone was seen a few times. The rearrangement links TRBV6-1 to TRBJ1-5; perhaps TRBD1 as D (6 bases). In germline, CDR1 is MNHNS, CDR2 SASEGT. This CDR3 spans 14 amino acids. The ends were cut back, 5 bases at V and 2 bases at J, with 10 bases in the middle. CDR3 region: CASSRNRGNQPQHF. CDR3 coding DNA: TGTGCCAGCAGTAGAAACAGGGGCAATCAGCCCCAGCATTTT.

As to this clone: One end of the junction is discordant with germline, which a read error may explain. The chain uses TRBV20-1 and TRBJ2-3; 7 nucleotides align to TRBD1. Germline CDR1 and CDR2: DFQATT and SNEGSKA (reference sequence). CDR3 size: 11 residues. The CDR3 coding sequence is TGCAGTGCTAGAGGAGGGACAGTGGGGTGCTTT. Its translation: CSARGGTVGCF.

This clone was picked up one time. The chain employs TRBV5-1 and TRBJ2-7; D gene unclear. V was cut by 3 bases and J by 9 bases, with 13 bases left in between. The CDR3 covers 12 residues. Per the germline V gene, CDR1 is SGHRS and CDR2 is YFSETQ. The DNA for the CDR3 is TGCGCCAGCAGCTCTGAAACTCGGGTGCAGTACTTC. Translation: CASSSETRVQYF.

The chain combines TRBV7-2 with TRBJ1-5; D gene ambiguous. The CDR3 length is 15 residues. V was clipped by 1 base and J by 7 bases, with 14 bases between them. Per the germline V gene, CDR1 is SGHTA and CDR2 is FQGNSA. This CDR3 reads CASSLGRAAVQPQHF. CDR3 bases: TGTGCCAGCAGCTTAGGGCGGGCAGCCGTACAGCCCCAGCATTTT.

The sample holds a few counts of this clone. V gene TRBV19 combines with J gene TRBJ1-6, with D tentatively TRBD1 (6 bases). The CDR3 loop spans 14 amino acids. V dropped 5 bases and J dropped 8 bases, with 13 bases sitting between them. Germline CDR1 reads LNHDA; CDR2 reads SQIVND (reference sequence). CDR3 nucleotides: TGTGCCAGTAGTGCCGCGCCAGGGGATTCACCCCTCCACTTT. Protein: CASSAAPGDSPLHF.

V and J are TRBV30 and TRBJ2-5; 10 bases map to TRBD2. This CDR3 is built from 17 residues. Germline assignment: CDR1 GTSNPN and CDR2 SVGIG (reference sequence). V trimming: 2 bases; J trimming: 0 bases; junction bases outside the gene matches: 9. CDR3 region: CAWSIGTSVRYQETQYF. The CDR3 nucleotides are TGTGCCTGGAGTATTGGGACTAGCGTTCGGTACCAAGAGACCCAGTACTTC.

V is TRBV7-2 and J is TRBJ2-1, with 8 bases that match TRBD1. This CDR3 region has 13 residues. The V gene end was trimmed by 3 bases and the J gene end by 8 bases; junction bases not matched to a gene: 3. Germline V lookup: CDR1 SGHTA, CDR2 FQGNSA. CDR3 DNA: TGTGCCAGCAGCTTGGACAGGGACGATGAGCAGTTCTTC. Translating gives CASSLDRDDEQFF.

V gene TRBV6-6 combines with J gene TRBJ2-7, with 8 bases that match TRBD1. V lost 6 bases, J lost 3 bases, and 10 bases stayed unmatched. CDR1 MNHNY and CDR2 SVGAGI come from the germline V gene (reference sequence). The CDR3 runs to 15 residues. For the CDR3, the DNA is TGTGCCAGCAGCTTACGACAGGGGATGGGCTACGAGCAGTACTTC. Its protein product is CASSLRQGMGYEQYF.

The chain links TRBV2 to TRBJ1-2, with 9 positions matching TRBD1. With V trimmed by 10 bases and J by 6 bases, 9 bases remained unmatched. Looked up from germline, CDR1 is SNHLY and CDR2 is FYNNEI. There are 13 residues in the CDR3. For the CDR3, the DNA is TGTGCCACCACAGGGGGCAGGTTGGATGGCTACACCTTC. Translation: CATTGGRLDGYTF.

This chain uses TRBV6-6 with TRBJ2-7; D not resolved. V gave up 2 bases and J gave up 4 bases, with 3 bases separating them. The CDR3 is 11 residues long. Germline CDR1 is MNHNY and CDR2 is SVGAGI (reference sequence). The CDR3 is CASSYEYEQYF. In DNA form, the CDR3 reads TGTGCCAGCAGTTACGAGTACGAGCAGTACTTC.

The V and J genes are TRBV5-3 and TRBJ2-1, with 7 nucleotides matching TRBD2. TRBV5-3 is labeled an ORF, and its function is uncertain. This CDR3 is 17 amino acids long. V was clipped by 1 base and J by 3 bases; unmatched bases: 10. The CDR3 is CARSLLFAGVSYNEQFF. CDR3 bases: TGTGCCAGAAGCTTGCTGTTCGCGGGAGTTAGCTACAATGAGCAGTTCTTC.